This TCR beta chain was documented in a study of Ad26.COV2.S vaccination and SARS-CoV-2 variants. Clones were sequenced by immunoSEQ multiplex PCR, and TCRdb holds only the in-frame ones, with some missing. The repertoire holds 300,000 to 400,000 clones, approximately 90% seen once, with 3.9% in the top ten. This clone was seen a single time. The source of this sequence is a human donor who had recovered from COVID-19. This sample comprised peripheral blood, obtained after recovery from COVID-19.

In nucleotides, the CDR3 is TGCAGCGTTGACGCCGGGGATGGCTACACCTTC. This encodes CSVDAGDGYTF. The chain is built from TRBV29-1 and TRBJ1-2; D is ambiguous. Germline V gene sequence: CDR1 SQVTM, CDR2 ANQGSEA. V lost 3 bases and J 6 bases, leaving 8 bases between the germline ends. The CDR3 runs to 11 residues.